The sequence of this T cell receptor beta chain was determined in a study of T cell responses to AZD1222 COVID-19 vaccine. On this clone: Antigen: not known.

Germline V gene sequence: CDR1 GTSNPN, CDR2 SVGIG (reference sequence). This CDR3 is built from 18 residues. Trimming shortened V by 0 bases and J by 2 bases, and 20 bases separated the two germline ends. Here immunoSEQ multiplex PCR was the method, and the copy in TCRdb shows in-frame clones only, minus some. Of roughly 170,000 clones listed, about 90% are singletons. Study results and caveats: Spike-specific TCR breadth and depth were elevated following two AZD1222 doses. After the peak T cell response, and only then, were repertoires sampled.

The material sequenced was peripheral blood, taken on day 0 of AZD1222 vaccination. The receptor was derived from an adult in good health. The chain has TRBV30 and TRBJ2-1, with D hard to call. DNA of the CDR3: TGTGCCTGGAGTGTATTTTCGATGGGCTTATCACCCTACAATGAGCAGTTCTTC. It is translated as CAWSVFSMGLSPYNEQFF. Based on the CDR3 plus reference TRBV30 and TRBJ2-1, the full variable domain is SQTIHQWPATLVQPVGSPLSLECTVEGTSNPNLYWYRQAAGRGLQLLFYSVGIGQISSEVPQNLSASRPQDRQFILSSKKLLLSDSGFYLCAWSVFSMGLSPYNEQFFGPGTRLTVL.